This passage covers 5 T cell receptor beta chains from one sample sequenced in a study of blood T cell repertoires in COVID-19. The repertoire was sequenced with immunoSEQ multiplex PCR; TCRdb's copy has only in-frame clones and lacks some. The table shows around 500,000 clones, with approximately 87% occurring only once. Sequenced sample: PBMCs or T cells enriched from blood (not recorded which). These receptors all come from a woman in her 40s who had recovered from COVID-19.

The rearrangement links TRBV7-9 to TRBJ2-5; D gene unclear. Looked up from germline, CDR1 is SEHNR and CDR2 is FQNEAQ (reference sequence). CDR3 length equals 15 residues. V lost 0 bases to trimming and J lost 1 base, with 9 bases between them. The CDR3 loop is CASSLAETLQETQYF. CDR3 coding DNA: TGTGCCAGCAGCTTAGCGGAGACTCTCCAAGAGACCCAGTACTTC.

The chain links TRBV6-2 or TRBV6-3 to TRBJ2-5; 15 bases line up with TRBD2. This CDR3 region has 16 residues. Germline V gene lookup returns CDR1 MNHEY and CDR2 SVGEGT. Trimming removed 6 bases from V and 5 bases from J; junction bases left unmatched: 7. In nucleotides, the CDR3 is TGTGCCAGCAGCGGGACTAGCGGGAGGAAGGGTGAGACCCAGTACTTC. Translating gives CASSGTSGRKGETQYF.

The CDR3: CASSLSEVAGRGANYGYTF. CDR3 in DNA: TGTGCCAGCAGTTTATCGGAGGTGGCAGGGAGGGGCGCTAACTATGGCTACACCTTC. The V gene is TRBV27, the J gene TRBJ1-2; a weak D match, TRBD1 (5 bases). This CDR3 region has 19 residues. Trimming removed 0 bases at V and 0 bases at J, with 20 bases between. Germline CDR1 is MNHEY and CDR2 is SMNVEV (reference sequence).

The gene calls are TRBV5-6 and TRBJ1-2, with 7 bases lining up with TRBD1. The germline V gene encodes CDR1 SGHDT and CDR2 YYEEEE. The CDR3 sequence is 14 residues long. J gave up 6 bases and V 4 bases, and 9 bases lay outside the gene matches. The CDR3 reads CASSHQGVAHGYTF. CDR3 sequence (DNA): TGTGCCAGCAGCCATCAGGGGGTAGCACATGGCTACACCTTC. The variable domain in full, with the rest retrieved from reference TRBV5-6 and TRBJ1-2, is DAGVTQSPTHLIKTRGQQVTLRCSPKSGHDTVSWYQQALGQGPQFIFQYYEEEERQRGNFPDRFSGHQFPNYSSELNVNALLLGDSALYLCASSHQGVAHGYTFGSGTRLTVV.

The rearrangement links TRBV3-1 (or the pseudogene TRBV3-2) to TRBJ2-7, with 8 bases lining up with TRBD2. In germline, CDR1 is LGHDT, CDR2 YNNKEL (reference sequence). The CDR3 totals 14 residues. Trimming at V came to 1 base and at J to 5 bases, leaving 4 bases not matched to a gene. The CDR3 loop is CASSQGLAGHEQYF. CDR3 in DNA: TGTGCCAGCAGCCAAGGTCTAGCGGGCCACGAGCAGTACTTC.